These 9 T cell receptor beta chains originate from one sample sequenced in a study of long-term antiretroviral therapy in people with HIV. The authors ran the immunoSEQ assay, v3.0, at survey level. Clones were sequenced by immunoSEQ multiplex PCR, and TCRdb holds only the in-frame ones, with some missing. The sample contains roughly 18,000 clones, roughly 83% of which appear only once. This specimen consisted of unsorted PBMCs, obtained 0.9 years after starting antiretroviral therapy. These receptors were collected from a young man with HIV.

The genes are TRBV4-2 and TRBJ2-2, with a tentative D call TRBD2 (6 bases). Trimming took off 5 bases at V and 5 bases at J, with 15 bases between the two ends. This CDR3 is 15 amino acids long. In germline, CDR1 is LGHNA, CDR2 YNFKEQ. Here the CDR3 reads CASSEEGMRTGELFF. The CDR3 DNA is TGTGCCAGCAGCGAGGAGGGGATGAGGACCGGGGAGCTGTTTTTT.

The chain couples TRBV28 to TRBJ2-1; D not resolved. CDR3 length: 12 amino acids. Germline CDR1 reads MDHEN; CDR2 reads SYDVKM. V was cut by 4 bases and J by 6 bases, with 7 bases left in between. CDR3 sequence: CASSSRSNEQFF. DNA for the CDR3: TGTGCCAGCAGTTCTAGAAGCAATGAGCAGTTCTTC.

The rearrangement uses TRBV15 and TRBJ1-1, with D hard to call. Germline CDR1 and CDR2: LNHNV and YYDKDF (reference sequence). The V end lost 1 base, the J end lost 1 base, and 7 bases lay between the germline ends. The CDR3 covers 14 residues. CDR3: CATSRGGENTEAFF. The CDR3 DNA is TGTGCCACCAGCAGAGGCGGAGAGAACACTGAAGCTTTCTTT.

CDR3 nucleotide sequence: TGTGCCAGAGGGGGGATAGATACGCAGTATTTT. Amino acids: CARGGIDTQYF. The J gene is TRBJ2-3, the V gene TRBV2; D is perhaps TRBD1 or TRBD2 (6 bases each). This CDR3 is 11 amino acids long. Germline CDR1 and CDR2: SNHLY and FYNNEI. Trimming stripped 9 bases from V and 5 bases from J, with 9 bases between.

A few counts support this clone. The rearrangement links TRBV30 to TRBJ1-2; perhaps TRBD1 as D (6 bases). Germline CDR1 is GTSNPN and CDR2 is SVGIG (reference sequence). This CDR3 region has 14 residues. Trimming removed 2 bases from V and 2 bases from J, with 12 bases in between. This chain's CDR3 is CAWSRGHSNYGYTF. CDR3 bases: TGTGCCTGGAGTCGGGGACATAGCAACTATGGCTACACCTTC.

This clone was seen only a few times. The V call is TRBV6-1, the J call TRBJ1-6; weak D call: TRBD1 (6 bases). Germline V gene data show CDR1 as MNHNS and CDR2 as SASEGT. Trimming stripped 8 bases from V and 7 bases from J, with 18 bases between. The CDR3 length is 15 residues. CDR3 sequence (DNA): TGTGCCAGCCTAAGGGGGGCTTCGGGGAATTCACCCCTCCACTTT. Its protein product is CASLRGASGNSPLHF.

This chain links TRBV14 with TRBJ1-1; D call uncertain. V lost 3 bases and J lost 5, with 10 bases in between. The CDR3 has 13 amino acids. CDR1 SGHDN and CDR2 FVKESK come from the germline V gene. The CDR3 here is CASSHGRFTEAFF. As DNA, the CDR3 is TGTGCCAGCAGCCATGGACGATTTACTGAAGCTTTCTTT.

The V call is TRBV2, the J call TRBJ1-2; D unclear. CDR1 is SNHLY and CDR2 is FYNNEI in the germline V gene. CDR3 length: 13 residues. The germline V and J ends were trimmed by 8 bases and 3 bases, with 13 bases remaining between them. CDR3: CASYFDTYYGYTF. CDR3 bases: TGTGCCAGCTACTTCGACACGTACTATGGCTACACCTTC.

The rearrangement joins TRBV7-9 to TRBJ2-2; D is perhaps TRBD1 (5 bases). Germline CDR1 is SEHNR and CDR2 is FQNEAQ (reference sequence). The CDR3 sequence is 17 residues long. V lost 6 bases and J lost 4, with 21 bases in between. The CDR3 spells CASSPLKGVPGTGELFF. The CDR3 region has the DNA TGTGCCAGCAGTCCACTCAAAGGGGTACCGGGCACCGGGGAGCTGTTTTTT. Based on the CDR3 plus reference TRBV7-9 and TRBJ2-2, the full variable domain is DTGVSQNPRHKITKRGQNVTFRCDPISEHNRLYWYRQTLGQGPEFLTYFQNEAQLEKSRLLSDRFSAERPKGSFSTLEIQRTEQGDSAMYLCASSPLKGVPGTGELFFGEGSRLTVL.